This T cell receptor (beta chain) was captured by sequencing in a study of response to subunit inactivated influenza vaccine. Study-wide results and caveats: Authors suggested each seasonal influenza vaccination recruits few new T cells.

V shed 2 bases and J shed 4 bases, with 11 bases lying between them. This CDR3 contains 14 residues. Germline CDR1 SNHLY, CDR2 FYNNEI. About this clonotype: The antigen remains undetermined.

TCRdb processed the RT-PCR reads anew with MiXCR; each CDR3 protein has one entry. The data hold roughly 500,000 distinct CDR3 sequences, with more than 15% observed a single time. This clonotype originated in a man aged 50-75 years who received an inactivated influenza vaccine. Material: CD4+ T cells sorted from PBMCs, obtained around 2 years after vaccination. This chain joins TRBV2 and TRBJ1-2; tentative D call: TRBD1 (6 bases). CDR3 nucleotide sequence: TGTGCCAGCAGTGAATCGACAGGTGGCTATGGCTACACCTTC. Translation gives CASSESTGGYGYTF.